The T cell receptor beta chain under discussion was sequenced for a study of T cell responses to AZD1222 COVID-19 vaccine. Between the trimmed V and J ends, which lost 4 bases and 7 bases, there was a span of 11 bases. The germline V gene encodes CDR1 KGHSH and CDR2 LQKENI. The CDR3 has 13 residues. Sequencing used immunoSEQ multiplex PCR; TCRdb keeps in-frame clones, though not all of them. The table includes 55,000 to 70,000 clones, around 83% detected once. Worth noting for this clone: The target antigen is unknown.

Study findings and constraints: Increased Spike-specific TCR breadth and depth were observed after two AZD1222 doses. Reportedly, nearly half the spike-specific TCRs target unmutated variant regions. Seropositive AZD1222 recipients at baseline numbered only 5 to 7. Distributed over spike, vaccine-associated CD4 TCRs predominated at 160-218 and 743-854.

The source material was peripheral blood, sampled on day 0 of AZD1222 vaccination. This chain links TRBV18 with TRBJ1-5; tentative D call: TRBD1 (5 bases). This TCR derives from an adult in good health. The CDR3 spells CASSLRGNQPQHF. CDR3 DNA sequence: TGTGCCAGCTCACTCCGGGGGAACCAGCCCCAGCATTTT. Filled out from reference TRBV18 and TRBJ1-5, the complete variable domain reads NAGVMQNPRHLVRRRGQEARLRCSPMKGHSHVYWYRQLPEEGLKFMVYLQKENIIDESGMPKERFSAEFPKEGPSILRIQQVVRGDSAAYFCASSLRGNQPQHFGDGTRLSIL.